The 21 T cell receptor beta chains given below trace back to one sample, sequenced in a study of CD8+CD57+ T cells in acquired aplastic anemia. Profiling that covered TCR beta VDJ and CDR3 relied on genomic DNA as its template. TCRdb itself ran the reads through MiXCR, one entry per CDR3 protein. The table includes about 220,000 distinct CDR3 sequences, around 32% detected once. Sequences were obtained from sorted CD4+, CD8+, or CD8+CD57+ T cells (not recorded which) from PBMCs. Receptors originate from a human donor in good health, serving as a control.

The J gene is TRBJ1-4, the V gene TRBV11-1; D is perhaps TRBD1 (5 bases). The CDR3 totals 18 residues. Germline V gene data show CDR1 as SGHAT and CDR2 as FQDESV (reference sequence). V was pared by 1 base and J by 5 bases, with 20 bases between. In DNA form, the CDR3 reads TGTGCCAGCAGCTTAGTGGCCCTCGGGACCGGGAGAAATGAAAAACTGTTTTTT. It translates to CASSLVALGTGRNEKLFF.

The chain's CDR3 is CASSQDGGGETQYF. CDR3 coding DNA: TGCGCCAGCAGCCAAGATGGGGGAGGGGAGACCCAGTACTTC. The V call is TRBV4-3, the J call TRBJ2-5, with 7 bases identical to TRBD2. The CDR3 has 14 amino acids. J lost 5 bases, V lost 0 bases, and 3 bases had no gene match. CDR1 is LGHNA, CDR2 YSLEER, per germline.

This clonotype was seen only a few times. The V call is TRBV5-6, the J call TRBJ1-2, with D perhaps matching TRBD1 (5 bases). Germline CDR1 reads SGHDT; CDR2 reads YYEEEE. The V and J ends lost 2 bases and 1 base respectively, with 12 bases between them. The CDR3 has 15 amino acids. The CDR3 nucleotides read TGTGCCAGCAGCTTACTTGACAGACTTAACTATGGCTACACCTTC. Translation gives CASSLLDRLNYGYTF.

The chain employs TRBV10-3 and TRBJ1-5; tentative D call: TRBD1 (6 bases). Trimming left V 4 bases short and J 0 bases short, with 10 bases between. The CDR3 covers 15 residues. Per germline, CDR1 ENHRY and CDR2 SYGVKD. CDR3 residues: CAISVVGGSNQPQHF. For the CDR3, the DNA is TGTGCCATCAGTGTTGTAGGGGGTAGCAATCAGCCCCAGCATTTT.

The chain has TRBV12-3 or TRBV12-4 and TRBJ1-1, with D perhaps TRBD1 (6 bases). The CDR3 has 14 amino acids. The V and J ends lost 8 bases and 3 bases respectively, with 16 bases between them. The DNA for the CDR3 is TGTGCCAGCCTAAGTGGGACAAGCCACACTGAAGCTTTCTTT. Its protein is CASLSGTSHTEAFF.

The sample holds many counts of this clonotype. The chain couples TRBV7-6 to TRBJ1-4; D is ambiguous. Germline V CDR1 and CDR2: SGHVS, FNYEAQ. The CDR3 runs 11 residues. Trimming left V 5 bases short and J 6 bases short, with 4 bases between. CDR3 coding DNA: TGTGCCAGCAGCACCTATGAAAAACTGTTTTTT. It yields the protein CASSTYEKLFF.

The rearrangement links TRBV11-1 to TRBJ1-6; 7 bases are shared with TRBD1. The CDR3 runs 16 residues. Looked up from germline, CDR1 is SGHAT and CDR2 is FQDESV (reference sequence). J was trimmed by 6 bases and V by 5 bases; bases with no gene match: 10. The CDR3 DNA reads as TGTGCCAGCAGCATAGACGTGGCAGGGGGTAATTCACCCCTCCACTTT. It is translated as CASSIDVAGGNSPLHF.

This clonotype was recorded at least ten times. The V and J genes are TRBV2 and TRBJ1-2; D is perhaps TRBD1 (6 bases). Looked up from germline, CDR1 is SNHLY and CDR2 is FYNNEI. The CDR3 loop spans 13 amino acids. Trimming stripped 6 bases from V and 7 bases from J, with 15 bases between. CDR3 protein: CASRGGQGFGYTF. In DNA, the CDR3 is TGTGCCAGCAGGGGGGGGCAGGGGTTTGGCTACACCTTC.

Regarding this clonotype: At one end the junction does not follow the germline gene, possibly because of a read error. V usage is TRBV6-1 and J usage is TRBJ1-5; no clear D. CDR3 length equals 12 residues. Per the germline V gene, CDR1 is MNHNS and CDR2 is SASEGT. The CDR3: CAISELNQPQHF. DNA for the CDR3: TGTGCCATCAGTGAACTAAATCAGCCCCAGCATTTT.

Many counts were recorded for this clonotype. J is TRBJ1-5 and V is TRBV7-2; D gene ambiguous. The ends were cut back, 1 base at V and 5 bases at J, with 12 bases in the middle. The CDR3 contains 15 residues. From germline, CDR1 is SGHTA and CDR2 FQGNSA. The CDR3 loop is CASSLVSGSHQPQHF. CDR3 coding DNA: TGTGCCAGCAGCTTAGTTTCCGGCAGCCATCAGCCCCAGCATTTT.

This clonotype was seen more than once but under ten times. It may be a read error: a sequence one base away is much more abundant. The chain is built from TRBV20-1 and TRBJ1-2; tentatively, D is TRBD1 (5 bases). The CDR3 contains 14 residues. Between the trimmed V and J ends, which lost 1 base and 3 bases, there was a span of 12 bases. Germline-derived CDR1 and CDR2 are DFQATT and SNEGSKA (reference sequence). The CDR3 nucleotides are TGCAGTGCTAGAGCTGCAGGGTTGTACTATGGCTACACCTTC. Its translation: CSARAAGLYYGYTF.

This clonotype was seen ten or more times. V and J are TRBV7-9 and TRBJ2-2; D unclear. Germline CDR1 SEHNR, CDR2 FQNEAQ (reference sequence). The V gene lost 5 bases and the J gene lost 6 bases, with 10 bases spanning the gap. This CDR3 spans 13 amino acids. In DNA form, the CDR3 reads TGTGCCAGCAGCGAACTCACTGCCGGGGAGCTGTTTTTT. This encodes CASSELTAGELFF.

This sequence joins TRBV30 and TRBJ2-7; D is perhaps TRBD1 or TRBD2 (5 bases each). The V and J ends lost 2 bases and 4 bases respectively, with 24 bases between them. The CDR3 extends over 17 amino acids. From germline, CDR1 is GTSNPN and CDR2 SVGIG (reference sequence). The CDR3 sequence: CAWSLLGDAVFPYEQYF. The CDR3 nucleotides read TGTGCCTGGAGTCTACTGGGGGACGCGGTTTTTCCTTACGAGCAGTACTTC.

As to this clonotype: With a much larger clone just one base away, this may be a read error. The J gene is TRBJ1-5, the V gene TRBV9, with D tentatively TRBD1 (6 bases). Germline loops: CDR1 SGDLS, CDR2 YYNGEE. The CDR3 totals 16 residues. Here the CDR3 DNA reads TGTGCCAGCAGCTTGGGGGCACCGATAAGCAATCAGTCCCAGCATTTT. Encoded protein: CASSLGAPISNQSQHF.

This clonotype was seen more than once but under ten times. The rearrangement uses TRBV29-1 and TRBJ2-1, with D maybe TRBD1 (6 bases). CDR1 and CDR2 (germline): SQVTM, ANQGSEA. The CDR3 loop spans 15 amino acids. Trimming cost V 4 bases and J 5 bases, with 18 bases left between them. The CDR3 DNA reads TGCAGCGTTGGTGTCGGCAGGGGATACGACAATGAGCAGTTCTTC. This gives the protein CSVGVGRGYDNEQFF.

This clonotype occurred many times. The rearrangement uses TRBV5-6 and TRBJ1-5; tentatively, D is TRBD1 (5 bases). V lost 4 bases to trimming and J lost 0 bases, with 8 bases between them. The CDR3 is 14 residues long. The germline V gene encodes CDR1 SGHDT and CDR2 YYEEEE. CDR3 residues: CASSIRGSNQPQHF. Here the CDR3 DNA reads TGTGCCAGCAGCATAAGGGGTAGCAATCAGCCCCAGCATTTT.

This clonotype showed up many times. This chain uses TRBV6-1 with TRBJ1-6, with D unclear. V was pared by 3 bases and J by 8 bases, with 11 bases between. CDR1 and CDR2 (germline): MNHNS, SASEGT. This CDR3 has 14 residues. The CDR3 coding sequence is TGTGCCAGCAGTGACCTTTCTGGTGATTCACCCCTCCACTTT. Its translation is CASSDLSGDSPLHF.

In its sample, this clonotype was seen many times. The chain couples TRBV28 to TRBJ2-7; TRBD2 matches 15 bases. V lost 5 bases, J lost 5 bases, and 7 bases stayed unmatched. CDR1 and CDR2 (germline): MDHEN, SYDVKM. This CDR3 is 16 amino acids long. The CDR3 nucleotides read TGTGCCAGCAGTGATCCCGGGACTAGCGGGAGGAACGAGCAGTACTTC. It translates to CASSDPGTSGRNEQYF.

This clonotype was picked up a small number of times. This chain connects TRBV19 to TRBJ2-5; 13 bases are a match to TRBD2. Germline V gene lookup returns CDR1 LNHDA and CDR2 SQIVND (reference sequence). This CDR3 spans 17 amino acids. Germline trimming cut 5 bases from V and 2 bases from J; bases unmatched to any gene: 8. The CDR3 DNA is TGTGCCAGTAGTCTCCGGACTAGCGGGGGCCATCAAGAGACCCAGTACTTC. It yields the protein CASSLRTSGGHQETQYF. Variable domain in full (rest from reference TRBV19 and TRBJ2-5): DGGITQSPKYLFRKEGQNVTLSCEQNLNHDAMYWYRQDPGQGLRLIYYSQIVNDFQKGDIAEGYSVSREKKESFPLTVTSAQKNPTAFYLCASSLRTSGGHQETQYFGPGTRLLVL.

Worth noting for this clonotype: One junction end does not reproduce the germline sequence, and a read error may be involved. The J gene is TRBJ1-1, the V gene TRBV29-1; D remains ambiguous. The CDR3 is made up of 12 amino acids. CDR1 is SQVTM, CDR2 ANQGSEA, per germline. CDR3: CNVEYLNTEAFF. CDR3 in DNA: TGCAACGTTGAATATTTGAACACTGAAGCTTTCTTT.

Of note for this clonotype: The germline gene is not matched at one end of the junction; a read error may be the cause. V is TRBV6-2 or TRBV6-3 and J is TRBJ1-3; D gene unclear. This CDR3 spans 13 amino acids. Germline V gene data show CDR1 as MNHEY and CDR2 as SVGEGT. CDR3 DNA: TGTGCCAGCAGTTACTCCTTGGGAAGCACCATATATTTT. The encoded protein is CASSYSLGSTIYF.